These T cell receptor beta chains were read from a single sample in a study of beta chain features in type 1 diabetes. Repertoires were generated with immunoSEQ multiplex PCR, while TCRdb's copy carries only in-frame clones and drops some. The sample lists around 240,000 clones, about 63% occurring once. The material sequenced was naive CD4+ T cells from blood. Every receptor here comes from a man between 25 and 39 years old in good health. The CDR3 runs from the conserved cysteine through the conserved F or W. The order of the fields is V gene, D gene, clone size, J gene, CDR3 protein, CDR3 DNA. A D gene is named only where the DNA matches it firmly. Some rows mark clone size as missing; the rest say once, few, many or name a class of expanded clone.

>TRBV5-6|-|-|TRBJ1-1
CASSWTGKGTEAFF
TGTGCCAGCAGCTGGACGGGGAAGGGTACTGAAGCTTTCTTT
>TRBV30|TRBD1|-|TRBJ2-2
CAWSPYRGRTAGELFF
TGTGCCTGGAGTCCGTACAGGGGAAGGACCGCCGGGGAGCTGTTTTTT
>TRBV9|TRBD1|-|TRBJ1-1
CASSVGTEIEAFF
TGTGCCAGCAGCGTGGGGACAGAGATTGAAGCTTTCTTT
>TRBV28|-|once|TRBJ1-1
CASGGITEAFF
TGTGCCTCGGGAGGAATCACTGAAGCTTTCTTT
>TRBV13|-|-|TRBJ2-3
CASSSTSGTDTQYF
TGTGCCAGCAGCAGTACTTCCGGCACAGATACGCAGTATTTT
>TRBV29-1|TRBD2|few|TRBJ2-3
CSVSSGRDTQYF
TGCAGCGTTTCTAGCGGACGAGATACGCAGTATTTT
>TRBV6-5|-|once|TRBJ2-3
CASSYSYTDTQYF
TGTGCCAGCAGTTACTCCTACACAGATACGCAGTATTTT
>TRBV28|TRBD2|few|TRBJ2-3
CASSTPGGADTQYF
TGTGCCAGCAGCACCCCGGGGGGAGCAGATACGCAGTATTTT
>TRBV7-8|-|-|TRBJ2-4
CASSSGQPLAKNIQYF
TGTGCCAGCAGCTCAGGACAGCCTCTAGCCAAAAACATTCAGTACTTC
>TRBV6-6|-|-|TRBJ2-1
CASSSSAGQRYEQFF
-
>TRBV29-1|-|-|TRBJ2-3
CSVGPDSPTDTQYF
TGCAGCGTTGGACCGGACAGCCCCACAGATACGCAGTATTTT
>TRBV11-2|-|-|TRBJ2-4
CASLDYRATNIQYF
TGTGCCAGCCTGGACTACAGGGCGACTAACATTCAGTACTTC
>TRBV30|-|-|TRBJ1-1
CAWSVRRGDPEAFF
TGTGCCTGGAGTGTACGACGGGGGGACCCTGAAGCTTTCTTT
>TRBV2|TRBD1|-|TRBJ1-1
CATGTEMNTEAFF
TGTGCCACCGGGACAGAGATGAACACTGAAGCTTTCTTT
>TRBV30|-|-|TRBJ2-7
CAWKDFDEQYF
TGTGCCTGGAAGGACTTCGACGAGCAGTACTTC
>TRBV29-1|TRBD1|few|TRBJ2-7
CSVKGQGSEQYF
TGCAGCGTTAAAGGACAGGGAAGCGAGCAGTACTTC
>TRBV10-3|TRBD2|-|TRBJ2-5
CAISEQGGPRWETQYF
TGTGCCATCAGTGAGCAGGGAGGGCCACGTTGGGAGACCCAGTACTTC
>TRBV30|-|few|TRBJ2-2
CAWSVSRPTGELFF
TGTGCCTGGAGTGTATCTCGACCAACCGGGGAGCTGTTTTTT
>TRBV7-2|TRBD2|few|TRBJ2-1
CASSLGREGQFF
TGTGCCAGCAGCTTAGGACGGGAGGGCCAGTTCTTC
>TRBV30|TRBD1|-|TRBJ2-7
CAWSPGTGVGEQYF
TGTGCCTGGAGTCCCGGGACAGGGGTTGGGGAGCAGTACTTC
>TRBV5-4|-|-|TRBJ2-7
CASSLRGNYEQYF
TGTGCCAGCAGCTTGCGGGGGAACTACGAGCAGTACTTC